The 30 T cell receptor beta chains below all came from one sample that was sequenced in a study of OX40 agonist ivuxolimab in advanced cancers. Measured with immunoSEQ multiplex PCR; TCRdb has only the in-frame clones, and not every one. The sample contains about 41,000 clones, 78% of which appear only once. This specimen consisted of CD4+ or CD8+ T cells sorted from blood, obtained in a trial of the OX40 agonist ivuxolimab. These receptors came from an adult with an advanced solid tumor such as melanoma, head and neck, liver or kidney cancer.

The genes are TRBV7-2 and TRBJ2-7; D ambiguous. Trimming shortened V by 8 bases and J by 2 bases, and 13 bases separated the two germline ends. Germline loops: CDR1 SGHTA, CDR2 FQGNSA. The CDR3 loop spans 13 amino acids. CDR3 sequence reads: CASSPGNAYEQYF. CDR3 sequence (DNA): TGTGCCAGCTCCCCGGGCAACGCCTACGAGCAGTACTTC.

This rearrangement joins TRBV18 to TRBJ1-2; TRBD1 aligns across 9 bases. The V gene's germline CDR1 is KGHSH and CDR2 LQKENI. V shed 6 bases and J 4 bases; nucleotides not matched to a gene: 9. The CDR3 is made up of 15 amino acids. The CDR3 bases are TGTGCCAGCTCGGCTGAACAGGGGGCAATCTATGGCTACACCTTC. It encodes CASSAEQGAIYGYTF. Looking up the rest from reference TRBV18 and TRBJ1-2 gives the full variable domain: NAGVMQNPRHLVRRRGQEARLRCSPMKGHSHVYWYRQLPEEGLKFMVYLQKENIIDESGMPKERFSAEFPKEGPSILRIQQVVRGDSAAYFCASSAEQGAIYGYTFGSGTRLTVV.

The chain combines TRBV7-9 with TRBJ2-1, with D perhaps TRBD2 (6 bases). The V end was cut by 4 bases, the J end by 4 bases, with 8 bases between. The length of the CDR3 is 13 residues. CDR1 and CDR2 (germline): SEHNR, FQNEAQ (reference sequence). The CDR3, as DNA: TGTGCCAGCAGCTCCGGGGGTTACAATGAGCAGTTCTTC. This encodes CASSSGGYNEQFF.

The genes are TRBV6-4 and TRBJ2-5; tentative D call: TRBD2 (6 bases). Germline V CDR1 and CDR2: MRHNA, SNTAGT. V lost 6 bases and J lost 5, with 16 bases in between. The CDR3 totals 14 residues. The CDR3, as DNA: TGTGCCAGCAGGGAGATCGGGACTGACGAGACCCAGTACTTC. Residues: CASREIGTDETQYF.

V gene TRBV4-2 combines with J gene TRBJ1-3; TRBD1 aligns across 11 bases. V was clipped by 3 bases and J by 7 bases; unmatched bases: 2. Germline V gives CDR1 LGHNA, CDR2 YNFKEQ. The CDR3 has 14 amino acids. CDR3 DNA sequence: TGTGCCAGCAGCCATGGGGACAGGGGGAACACCATATATTTT. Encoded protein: CASSHGDRGNTIYF.

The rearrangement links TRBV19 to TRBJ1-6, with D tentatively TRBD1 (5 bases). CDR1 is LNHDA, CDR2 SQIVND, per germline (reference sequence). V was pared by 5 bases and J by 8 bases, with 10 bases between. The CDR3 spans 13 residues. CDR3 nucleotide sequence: TGTGCCAGTAGTGTACAGGCAGATTCACCCCTCCACTTT. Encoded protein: CASSVQADSPLHF.

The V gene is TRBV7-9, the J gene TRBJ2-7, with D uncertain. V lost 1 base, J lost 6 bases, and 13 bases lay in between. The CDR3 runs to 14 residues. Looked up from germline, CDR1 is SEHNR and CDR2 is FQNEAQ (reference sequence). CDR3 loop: CASSLGVESGEQYF. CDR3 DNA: TGTGCCAGCAGCTTAGGGGTCGAGTCTGGCGAGCAGTACTTC.

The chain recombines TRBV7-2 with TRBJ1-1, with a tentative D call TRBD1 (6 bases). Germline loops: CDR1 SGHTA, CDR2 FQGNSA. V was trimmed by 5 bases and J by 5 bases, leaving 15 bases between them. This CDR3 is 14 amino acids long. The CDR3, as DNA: TGTGCCAGCAGCCGAGTAGGGGGGCGGACTGAAGCTTTCTTT. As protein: CASSRVGGRTEAFF. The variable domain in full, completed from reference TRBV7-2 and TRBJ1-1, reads GAGVSQSPSNKVTEKGKDVELRCDPISGHTALYWYRQSLGQGLEFLIYFQGNSAPDKSGLPSDRFSAERTGGSVSTLTIQRTQQEDSAVYLCASSRVGGRTEAFFGQGTRLTVV.

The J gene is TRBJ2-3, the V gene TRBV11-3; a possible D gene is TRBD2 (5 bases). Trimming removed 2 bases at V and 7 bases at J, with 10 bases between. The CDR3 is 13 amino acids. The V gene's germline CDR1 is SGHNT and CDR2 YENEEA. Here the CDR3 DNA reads TGTGCCAGCAGCTTAAATAGCGATCATACGCAGTATTTT. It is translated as CASSLNSDHTQYF.

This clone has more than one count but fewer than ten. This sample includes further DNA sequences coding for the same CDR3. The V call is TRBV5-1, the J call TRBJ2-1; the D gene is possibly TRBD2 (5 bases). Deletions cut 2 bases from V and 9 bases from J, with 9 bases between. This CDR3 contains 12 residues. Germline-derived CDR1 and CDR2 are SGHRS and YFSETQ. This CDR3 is CASSLLGSEQFF. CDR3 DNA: TGCGCCAGCAGCTTACTAGGTAGTGAGCAGTTCTTC.

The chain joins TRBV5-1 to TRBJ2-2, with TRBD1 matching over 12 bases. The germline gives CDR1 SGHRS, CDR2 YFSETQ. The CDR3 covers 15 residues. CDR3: CATGQGARGTGELFF. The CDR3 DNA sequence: TGCGCGACGGGACAGGGGGCGCGGGGCACCGGGGAGCTGTTTTTT.

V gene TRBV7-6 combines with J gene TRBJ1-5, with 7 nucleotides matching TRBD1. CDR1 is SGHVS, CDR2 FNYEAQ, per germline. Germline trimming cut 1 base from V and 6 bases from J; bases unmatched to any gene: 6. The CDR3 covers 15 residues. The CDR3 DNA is TGTGCCAGCAGCTTAGGGCAGGGGGGAGTTCAGCCCCAGCATTTT. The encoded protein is CASSLGQGGVQPQHF. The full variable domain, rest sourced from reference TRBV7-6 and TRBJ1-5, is GAGVSQSPRYKVTKRGQDVALRCDPISGHVSLYWYRQALGQGPEFLTYFNYEAQQDKSGLPNDRFSAERPEGSISTLTIQRTEQRDSAMYRCASSLGQGGVQPQHFGDGTRLSIL.

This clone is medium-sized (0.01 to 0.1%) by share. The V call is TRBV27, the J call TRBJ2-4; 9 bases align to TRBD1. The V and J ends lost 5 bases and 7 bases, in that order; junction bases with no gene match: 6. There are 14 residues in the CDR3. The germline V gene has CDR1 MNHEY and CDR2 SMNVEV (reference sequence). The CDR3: CASSPTGTGNIQYF. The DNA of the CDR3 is TGTGCCAGCAGTCCAACCGGGACAGGGAACATTCAGTACTTC.

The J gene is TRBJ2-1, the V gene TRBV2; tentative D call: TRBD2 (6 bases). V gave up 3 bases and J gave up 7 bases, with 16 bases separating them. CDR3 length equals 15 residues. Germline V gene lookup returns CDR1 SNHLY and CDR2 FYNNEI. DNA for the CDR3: TGTGCCAGCAGTGAGGGGGGACTCCTCCTGAATGAGCAGTTCTTC. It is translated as CASSEGGLLLNEQFF.

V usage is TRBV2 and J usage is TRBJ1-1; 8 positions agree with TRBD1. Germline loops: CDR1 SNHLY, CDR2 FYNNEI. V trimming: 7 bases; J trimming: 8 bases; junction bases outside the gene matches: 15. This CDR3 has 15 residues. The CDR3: CASTLSGTGSQEAFF. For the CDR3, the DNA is TGTGCCAGCACCCTCTCCGGGACAGGAAGCCAAGAAGCTTTCTTT.

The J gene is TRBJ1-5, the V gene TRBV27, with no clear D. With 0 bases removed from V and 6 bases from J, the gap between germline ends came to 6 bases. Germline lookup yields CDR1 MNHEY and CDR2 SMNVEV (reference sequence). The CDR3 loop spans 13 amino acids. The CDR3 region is CASSLSGGQPQHF. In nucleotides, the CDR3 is TGTGCCAGCAGTTTATCAGGTGGTCAGCCCCAGCATTTT.

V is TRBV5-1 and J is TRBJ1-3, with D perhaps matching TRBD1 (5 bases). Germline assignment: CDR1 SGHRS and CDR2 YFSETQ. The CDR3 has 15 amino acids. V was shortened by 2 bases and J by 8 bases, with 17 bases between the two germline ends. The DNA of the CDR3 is TGCGCCAGCAGCTTAACGCCGGGGGAGGTATACACCATATATTTT. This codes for CASSLTPGEVYTIYF.

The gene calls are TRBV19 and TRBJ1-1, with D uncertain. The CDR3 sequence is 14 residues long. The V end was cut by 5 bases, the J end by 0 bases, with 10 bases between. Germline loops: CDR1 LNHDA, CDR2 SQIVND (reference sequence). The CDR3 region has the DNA TGTGCCAGTAGTCATGCAGGATTGAACACTGAAGCTTTCTTT. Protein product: CASSHAGLNTEAFF.

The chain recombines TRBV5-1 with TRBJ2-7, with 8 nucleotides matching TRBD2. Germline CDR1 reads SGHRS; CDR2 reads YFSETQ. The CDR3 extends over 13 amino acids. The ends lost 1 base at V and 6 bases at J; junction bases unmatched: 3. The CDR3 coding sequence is TGCGCCAGCAGCTTGTACCTAGCGGGCGAGCAGTACTTC. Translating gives CASSLYLAGEQYF.

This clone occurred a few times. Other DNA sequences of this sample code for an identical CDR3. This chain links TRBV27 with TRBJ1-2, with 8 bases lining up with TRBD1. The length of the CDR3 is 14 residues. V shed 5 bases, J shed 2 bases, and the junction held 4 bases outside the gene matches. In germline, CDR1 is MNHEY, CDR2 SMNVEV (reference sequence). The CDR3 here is CASSLSGGNYGYTF. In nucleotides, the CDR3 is TGTGCCAGCAGTCTTTCAGGGGGCAACTATGGCTACACCTTC.

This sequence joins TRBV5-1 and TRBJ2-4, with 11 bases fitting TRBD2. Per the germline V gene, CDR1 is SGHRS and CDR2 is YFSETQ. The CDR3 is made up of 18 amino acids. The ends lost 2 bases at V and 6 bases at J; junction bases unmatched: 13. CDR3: CASSLPSGGTKTGNIQYF. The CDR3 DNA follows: TGCGCCAGCAGCTTACCTAGCGGGGGGACCAAAACCGGAAACATTCAGTACTTC.

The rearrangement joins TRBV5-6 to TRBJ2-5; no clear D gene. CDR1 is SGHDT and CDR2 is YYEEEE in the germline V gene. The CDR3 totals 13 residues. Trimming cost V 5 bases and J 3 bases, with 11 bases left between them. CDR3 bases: TGTGCCAGCAGGCGTTCGTGGGAAGAGACCCAGTACTTC. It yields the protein CASRRSWEETQYF.

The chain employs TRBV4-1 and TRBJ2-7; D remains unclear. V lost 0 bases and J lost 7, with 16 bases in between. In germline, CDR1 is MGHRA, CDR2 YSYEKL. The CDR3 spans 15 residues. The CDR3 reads CASSQEGPVGLEQYF. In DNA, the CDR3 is TGCGCCAGCAGCCAAGAGGGTCCAGTTGGTTTGGAGCAGTACTTC.

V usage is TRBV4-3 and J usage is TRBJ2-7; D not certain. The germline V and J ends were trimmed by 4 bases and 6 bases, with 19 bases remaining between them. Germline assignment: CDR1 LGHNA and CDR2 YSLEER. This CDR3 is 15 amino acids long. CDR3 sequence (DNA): TGCGCCAGCAGCCGCGCAATACTTGGCCCCACCGAGCAGTACTTC. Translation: CASSRAILGPTEQYF.

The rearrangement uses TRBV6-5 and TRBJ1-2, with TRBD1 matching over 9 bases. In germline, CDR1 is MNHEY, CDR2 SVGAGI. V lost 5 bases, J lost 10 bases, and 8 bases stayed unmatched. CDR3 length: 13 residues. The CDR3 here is CASSLRTGVDYTF. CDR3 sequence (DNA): TGTGCCAGCAGTCTGAGGACAGGGGTGGACTACACCTTC.

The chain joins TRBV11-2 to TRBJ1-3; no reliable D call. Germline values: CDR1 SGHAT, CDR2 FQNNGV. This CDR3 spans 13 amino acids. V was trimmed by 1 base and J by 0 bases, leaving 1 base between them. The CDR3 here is CASSLVSGNTIYF. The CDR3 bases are TGTGCCAGCAGCTTAGTCTCTGGAAACACCATATATTTT.

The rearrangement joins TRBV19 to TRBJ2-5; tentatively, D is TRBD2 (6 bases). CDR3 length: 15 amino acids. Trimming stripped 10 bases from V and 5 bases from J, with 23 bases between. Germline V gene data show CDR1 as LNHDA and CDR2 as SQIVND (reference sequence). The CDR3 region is CATNVRRGTRETQYF. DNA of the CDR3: TGTGCCACTAATGTTCGTCGGGGGACTCGCGAGACCCAGTACTTC.

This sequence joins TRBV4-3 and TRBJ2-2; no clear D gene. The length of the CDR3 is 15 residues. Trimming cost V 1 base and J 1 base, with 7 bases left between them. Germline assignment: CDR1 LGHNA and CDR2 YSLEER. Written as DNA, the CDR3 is TGCGCCAGCAGCCAAGGCAGACAGAACACCGGGGAGCTGTTTTTT. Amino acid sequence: CASSQGRQNTGELFF.

CDR3 loop: CASSSTNRDGYTF. The CDR3 nucleotides are TGTGCCAGCAGCTCAACAAACCGGGATGGCTACACCTTC. The rearrangement links TRBV7-2 to TRBJ1-2; D gene ambiguous. CDR1 SGHTA and CDR2 FQGNSA come from the germline V gene. V lost 4 bases and J 6 bases, leaving 12 bases between the germline ends. The CDR3 covers 13 residues.

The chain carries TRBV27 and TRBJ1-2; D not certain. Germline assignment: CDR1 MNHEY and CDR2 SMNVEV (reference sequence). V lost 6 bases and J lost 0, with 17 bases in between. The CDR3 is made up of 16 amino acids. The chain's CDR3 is CASSPLGGRANYGYTF. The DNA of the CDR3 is TGTGCCAGCAGCCCCCTGGGAGGGAGAGCTAACTATGGCTACACCTTC.